A single sample gave rise to the 3 T cell receptor beta chains below, sequenced in a study of T cell clonotyping in hematopoietic cell transplantation (TCRdb year 2021). To prepare the library, the immunoSEQ multiplex PCR assay was applied. The immuneACCESS repertoire file appears here via TCRdb, limited to in-frame rearrangements. These files lack a portion of the clones; in checked studies, under half of the deficit traces to unresolved V genes, and the cause of the others is not known. This sample comprises tens of thousands of clones, 94% of them detected only once. About 0.8% of the sample is taken by the ten largest. The sequencing sample was made of peripheral blood mononuclear cells. The receptors come from a woman aged 45-65 years in good health. Some clones in this sample may be carry-over from other donors' samples.

The chain has TRBV4-3 and TRBJ1-1; no reliable D call. The V gene's germline CDR1 is LGHNA and CDR2 YSLEER. V was pared by 0 bases and J by 5 bases, with 10 bases between. The CDR3 is 14 amino acids. The CDR3 DNA is TGCGCCAGCAGCCAAGAATTGGCGTGGACTGAAGCTTTCTTT. Translation: CASSQELAWTEAFF.

The chain has TRBV9 and TRBJ1-3, with 9 bases lining up with TRBD1. The length of the CDR3 is 16 residues. Germline CDR1 reads SGDLS; CDR2 reads YYNGEE. V shed 4 bases and J 0 bases; nucleotides not matched to a gene: 5. The CDR3 loop is CASSMGQGISGNTIYF. CDR3 in DNA: TGTGCCAGCAGCATGGGACAGGGTATCTCTGGAAACACCATATATTTT.

The chain carries TRBV4-2 and TRBJ2-2; perhaps TRBD2 as D (5 bases). The CDR3 totals 16 residues. CDR1 is LGHNA and CDR2 is YNFKEQ in the germline V gene. V lost 0 bases and J 3 bases, leaving 11 bases between the germline ends. This chain's CDR3 is CASSQDLGSDTGELFF. In DNA form, the CDR3 reads TGTGCCAGCAGCCAAGATCTAGGTAGCGACACCGGGGAGCTGTTTTTT.